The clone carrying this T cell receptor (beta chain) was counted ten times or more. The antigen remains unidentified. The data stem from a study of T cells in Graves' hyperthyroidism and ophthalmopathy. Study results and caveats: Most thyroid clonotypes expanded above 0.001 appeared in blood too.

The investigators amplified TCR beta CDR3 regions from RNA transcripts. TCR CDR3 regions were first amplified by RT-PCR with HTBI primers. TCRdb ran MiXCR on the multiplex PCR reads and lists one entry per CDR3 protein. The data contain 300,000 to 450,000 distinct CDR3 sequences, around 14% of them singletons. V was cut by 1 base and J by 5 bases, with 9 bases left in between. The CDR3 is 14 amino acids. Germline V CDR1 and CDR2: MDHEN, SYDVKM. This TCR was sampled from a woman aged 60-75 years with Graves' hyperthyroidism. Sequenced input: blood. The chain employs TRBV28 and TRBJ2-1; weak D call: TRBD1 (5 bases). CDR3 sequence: CASSLLGLHNEQFF. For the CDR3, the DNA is TGTGCCAGCAGTTTATTGGGGCTTCACAATGAGCAGTTCTTC. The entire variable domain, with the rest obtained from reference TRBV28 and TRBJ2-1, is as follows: DVKVTQSSRYLVKRTGEKVFLECVQDMDHENMFWYRQDPGLGLRLIYFSYDVKMKEKGDIPEGYSVSREKKERFSLILESASTNQTSMYLCASSLLGLHNEQFFGPGTRLTVL.